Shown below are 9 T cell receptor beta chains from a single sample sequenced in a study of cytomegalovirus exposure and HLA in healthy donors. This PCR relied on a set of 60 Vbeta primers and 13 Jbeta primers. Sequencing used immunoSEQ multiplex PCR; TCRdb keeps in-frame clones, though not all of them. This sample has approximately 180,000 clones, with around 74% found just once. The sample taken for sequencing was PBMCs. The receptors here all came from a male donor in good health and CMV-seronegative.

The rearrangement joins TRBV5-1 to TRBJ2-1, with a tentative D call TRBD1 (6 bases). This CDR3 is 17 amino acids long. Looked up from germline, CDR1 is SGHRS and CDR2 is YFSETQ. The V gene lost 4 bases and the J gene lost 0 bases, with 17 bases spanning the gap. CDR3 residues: CASSQRTAKVSYNEQFF. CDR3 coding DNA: TGCGCCAGCAGCCAAAGGACAGCTAAGGTCTCCTACAATGAGCAGTTCTTC. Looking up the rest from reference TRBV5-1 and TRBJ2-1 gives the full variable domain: KAGVTQTPRYLIKTRGQQVTLSCSPISGHRSVSWYQQTPGQGLQFLFEYFSETQRNKGNFPGRFSGRQFSNSRSEMNVSTLELGDSALYLCASSQRTAKVSYNEQFFGPGTRLTVL.

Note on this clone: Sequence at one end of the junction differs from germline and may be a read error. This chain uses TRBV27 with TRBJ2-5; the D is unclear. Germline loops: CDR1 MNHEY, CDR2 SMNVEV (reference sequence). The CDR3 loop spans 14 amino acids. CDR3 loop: CVSSLSPVQETQYF. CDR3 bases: TGTGTCAGCAGTTTATCCCCCGTCCAAGAGACCCAGTACTTC.

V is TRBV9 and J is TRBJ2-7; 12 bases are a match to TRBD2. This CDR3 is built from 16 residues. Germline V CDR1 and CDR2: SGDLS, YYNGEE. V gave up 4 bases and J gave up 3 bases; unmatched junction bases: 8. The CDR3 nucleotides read TGTGCCAGCAGCCCTAGGACTAGCGGGGAGTACTACGAGCAGTACTTC. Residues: CASSPRTSGEYYEQYF.

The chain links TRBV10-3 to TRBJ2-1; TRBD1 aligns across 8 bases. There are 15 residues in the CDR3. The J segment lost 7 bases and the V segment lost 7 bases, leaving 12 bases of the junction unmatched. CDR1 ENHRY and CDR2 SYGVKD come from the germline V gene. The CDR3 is CAITSAPRGQNEQFF. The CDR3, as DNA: TGTGCCATCACCTCTGCGCCCAGGGGGCAGAATGAGCAGTTCTTC.

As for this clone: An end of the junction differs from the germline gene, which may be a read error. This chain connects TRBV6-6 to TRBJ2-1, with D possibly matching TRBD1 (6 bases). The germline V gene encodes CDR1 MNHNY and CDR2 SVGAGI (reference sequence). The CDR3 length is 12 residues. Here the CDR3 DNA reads TGTGCCAGCAAACTTACCGGGGACACATACATCTTC. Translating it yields CASKLTGDTYIF.

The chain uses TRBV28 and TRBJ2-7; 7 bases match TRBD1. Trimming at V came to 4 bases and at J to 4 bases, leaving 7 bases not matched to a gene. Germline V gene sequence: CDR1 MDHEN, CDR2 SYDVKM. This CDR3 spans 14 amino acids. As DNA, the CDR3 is TGTGCCAGCAGTTGGGACAGTGGAGGATACGAGCAGTACTTC. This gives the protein CASSWDSGGYEQYF.

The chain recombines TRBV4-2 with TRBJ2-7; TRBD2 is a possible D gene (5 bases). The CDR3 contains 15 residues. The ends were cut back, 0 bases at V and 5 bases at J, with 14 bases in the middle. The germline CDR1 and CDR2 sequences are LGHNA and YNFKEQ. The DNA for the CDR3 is TGTGCCAGCAGCCAAGATGGCCGGGGAATTGACGAGCAGTACTTC. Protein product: CASSQDGRGIDEQYF.

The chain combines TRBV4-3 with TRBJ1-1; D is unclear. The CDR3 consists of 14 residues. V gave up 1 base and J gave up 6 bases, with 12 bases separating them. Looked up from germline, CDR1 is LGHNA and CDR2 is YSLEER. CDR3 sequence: CASSQGRGGAEAFF. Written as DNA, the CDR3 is TGCGCCAGCAGCCAAGGACGAGGTGGCGCTGAAGCTTTCTTT.

DNA of the CDR3: TGTGCCAGCAGCATGGGACAGGGAGGTTCGGAAAAACTGTTTTTT. This sequence encodes CASSMGQGGSEKLFF. The chain joins TRBV5-8 to TRBJ1-4, with 9 bases matching TRBD1. Germline CDR1 and CDR2: SGHTS and YDEGEE. CDR3 length: 15 residues. V shed 4 bases and J 8 bases; nucleotides not matched to a gene: 9.